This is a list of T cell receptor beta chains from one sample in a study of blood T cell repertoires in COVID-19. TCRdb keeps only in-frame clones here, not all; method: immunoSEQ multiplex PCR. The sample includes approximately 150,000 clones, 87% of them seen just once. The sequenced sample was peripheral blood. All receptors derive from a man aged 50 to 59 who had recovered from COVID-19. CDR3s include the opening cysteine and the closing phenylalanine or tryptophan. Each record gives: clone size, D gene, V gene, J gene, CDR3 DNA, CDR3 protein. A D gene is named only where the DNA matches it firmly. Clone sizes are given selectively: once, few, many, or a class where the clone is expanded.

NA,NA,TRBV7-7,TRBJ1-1,TGTGCTAGCAGCTTAGACCAGGGCACTGAAGCTTTCTTT,CASSLDQGTEAFF
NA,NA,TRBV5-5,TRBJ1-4,TGTGCCAGCAGCTTGGTTTCAAATGAAAAACTGTTTTTT,CASSLVSNEKLFF
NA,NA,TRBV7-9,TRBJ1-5,TGTGCCAGCAGCCCGGGGAGGGGGTATCAGCCCCAGCATTTT,CASSPGRGYQPQHF
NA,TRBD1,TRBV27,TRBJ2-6,TGTGCCAGCAGACCGATTCGGGACAGGGGCTCTGGGGCCAACGTCCTGACTTTC,CASRPIRDRGSGANVLTF
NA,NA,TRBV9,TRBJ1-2,TGTGCCAGCAGCACTGGGGGGAACGCTAACTATGGCTACACCTTC,CASSTGGNANYGYTF
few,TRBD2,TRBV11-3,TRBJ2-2,TGTGCCAGCAGCTTAGGCCGGACTAGCGGGGAATTGATGTTTTTT,CASSLGRTSGELMFF
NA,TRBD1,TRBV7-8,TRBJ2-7,TGTGCCAGCAGCTCCCGTGACAGGGGGGACGAGCAGTACTTC,CASSSRDRGDEQYF
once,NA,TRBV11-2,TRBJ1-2,TGTGCCAGCAGCCGCCATTGGGGGGAGGATGGCTACACCTTC,CASSRHWGEDGYTF
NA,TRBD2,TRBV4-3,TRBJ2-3,TGCGCCAGCAGCCAAGAAGTTCCTAGCGGGGGTTACCACCCCACAGATACGCAGTATTTT,CASSQEVPSGGYHPTDTQYF
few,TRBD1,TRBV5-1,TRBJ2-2,TGCGCCAGCAGCTGGACAGGGGCTAATACCGGGGAGCTGTTTTTT,CASSWTGANTGELFF
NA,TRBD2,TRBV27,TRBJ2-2,TGTGCCAGCAGTAAATTTGGCGGGGGGTTCTCCCCCGTGAACACCGGGGAGCTGTTTTTT,CASSKFGGGFSPVNTGELFF
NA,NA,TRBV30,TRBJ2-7,TGTGCCTGGGATCTAACAGGTGCCACCTACGAGCAGTACTTC,CAWDLTGATYEQYF
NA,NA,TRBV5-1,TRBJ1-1,TGCGCCAGCAGCTTGTCGGTTTCAGGGTGGAACACTGAAGCTTTCTTT,CASSLSVSGWNTEAFF
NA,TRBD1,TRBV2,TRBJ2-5,TGTGCCAGCAGCTCGACAGGGGACCAAGAGACCCAGTACTTC,CASSSTGDQETQYF
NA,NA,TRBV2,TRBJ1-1,TGTGCCAGCAGGCCGGAGGGGTACACTGAAGCTTTCTTT,CASRPEGYTEAFF
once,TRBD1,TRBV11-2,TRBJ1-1,TGTGCCAGCAGCCCCTTGGACAGGGTCAACACTGAAGCTTTCTTT,CASSPLDRVNTEAFF
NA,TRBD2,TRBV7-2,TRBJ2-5,TGTGCCAGCAGCGTCGGGACTAGCGGGTCAGAGACCCAGTACTTC,CASSVGTSGSETQYF
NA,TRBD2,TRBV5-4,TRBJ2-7,TGTGCCAGCAGCCCTCCCGGGACTAGCACCCACGAGCAGTACTTC,CASSPPGTSTHEQYF
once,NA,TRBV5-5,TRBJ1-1,TGTGCCAGCAGCTTGCAACGGATGAACACTAAAGCTTTCTTT,CASSLQRMNTKAFF
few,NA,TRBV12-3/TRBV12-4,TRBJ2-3,TGTGCCAGCAGCCTTTCAGATACGCAGTATTTT,CASSLSDTQYF